Each of the 26 T cell receptor beta chains below was sequenced from the same sample in a study of T cells in Graves' hyperthyroidism and ophthalmopathy. Researchers amplified the TCR beta CDR3 regions from RNA transcripts. The TCR CDR3 first-round RT-PCR relied on the HTBI primer set. TCRdb re-derived calls from the multiplex PCR reads in MiXCR, one entry per CDR3 protein. This table has 450,000 to 700,000 distinct CDR3 sequences, more than 45% appearing once. The specimen was peripheral blood or thyroid tissue (not recorded which). The receptors derive from a woman between 18 and 29 years old with Graves' hyperthyroidism.

This clonotype was seen just once. CDR3 sequence (DNA): TGTGCCAGCAGCTTCGGGAGCGGCAATGAGACCCAGTACTTC. Protein product: CASSFGSGNETQYF. The V call is TRBV5-5, the J call TRBJ2-5; tentative D call: TRBD2 (6 bases). This CDR3 comprises 14 residues. Trimming pared 2 bases from V and 5 bases from J, leaving 13 bases between. CDR1 and CDR2 from the germline V gene are SGHKS and YYEKEE (reference sequence).

CDR3 region: CASSDTPYDQPQHF. The CDR3 nucleotides read TGCGCCAGCAGTGATACCCCTTACGATCAGCCCCAGCATTTT. V gene TRBV10-2 combines with J gene TRBJ1-5; D remains unclear. The CDR3 sequence is 14 residues long. Trimming took off 3 bases at V and 5 bases at J, with 11 bases between the two ends. Germline assignment: CDR1 WSHSY and CDR2 SAAADI.

This clonotype was detected ten times or more. This chain connects TRBV20-1 to TRBJ1-6, with TRBD1 as a possible D gene (5 bases). V lost 2 bases and J 5 bases, leaving 7 bases between the germline ends. The CDR3 has 13 residues. Per germline, CDR1 DFQATT and CDR2 SNEGSKA (reference sequence). CDR3 coding DNA: TGCAGTGCTAGAACGGACAATAATTCACCCCTCCACTTT. As protein: CSARTDNNSPLHF.

A note on this clonotype: This CDR3 fails to terminate in the conserved phenylalanine or tryptophan, so it likely reflects a read error. The gene calls are TRBV7-9 and TRBJ1-1; TRBD1 is a possible D gene (5 bases). Germline assignment: CDR1 SEHNR and CDR2 FQNEAQ (reference sequence). The ends were cut back, 10 bases at V and 2 bases at J, with 20 bases in the middle. This CDR3 is 15 amino acids long. CDR3 loop: CATTGTVGGNTEAFS. The CDR3 region has the DNA TGTGCCACTACCGGGACCGTCGGTGGTAACACTGAAGCTTTCTCT.

This chain connects TRBV6-5 to TRBJ1-1; the D is unclear. Per the germline V gene, CDR1 is MNHEY and CDR2 is SVGAGI. CDR3 length: 11 amino acids. The germline V and J ends were trimmed by 6 bases and 4 bases, with 6 bases remaining between them. CDR3 region: CASRIATEAFF. The CDR3 nucleotides read TGTGCCAGCAGGATCGCCACTGAAGCTTTCTTT.

The genes are TRBV7-9 and TRBJ1-4; no clear D gene. V was pared by 4 bases and J by 0 bases, with 12 bases between. The CDR3 totals 16 residues. Germline CDR1 is SEHNR and CDR2 is FQNEAQ (reference sequence). The DNA for the CDR3 is TGTGCCAGCAGCTCCACAGCGAGCGCAACTAATGAAAAACTGTTTTTT. This sequence encodes CASSSTASATNEKLFF.

This clonotype was picked up one time. The chain has TRBV7-2 and TRBJ2-2; 10 nucleotides match TRBD1. V shed 3 bases, J shed 8 bases, and the junction held 6 bases outside the gene matches. From germline, CDR1 is SGHTA and CDR2 FQGNSA. The CDR3 length is 15 residues. CDR3 protein: CASSLRQGAMGELFF. The CDR3 region has the DNA TGTGCCAGCAGCTTGCGACAGGGGGCAATGGGGGAGCTGTTTTTT. The full variable domain, completed using reference TRBV7-2 and TRBJ2-2, is GAGVSQSPSNKVTEKGKDVELRCDPISGHTALYWYRQSLGQGLEFLIYFQGNSAPDKSGLPSDRFSAERTGGSVSTLTIQRTQQEDSAVYLCASSLRQGAMGELFFGEGSRLTVL.

At least ten counts were recorded for this clonotype. J is TRBJ2-5 and V is TRBV7-2; D tentatively fits TRBD1 or TRBD2 (5 bases each). This CDR3 is built from 13 residues. V was trimmed by 2 bases and J by 4 bases, leaving 8 bases between them. In germline, CDR1 is SGHTA, CDR2 FQGNSA. The CDR3 sequence is CASSLSGRETQYF. In DNA form, the CDR3 reads TGTGCCAGCAGCTTATCAGGGAGAGAGACCCAGTACTTC.

Many counts were recorded for this clonotype. The chain combines TRBV29-1 with TRBJ1-1; TRBD1 is a possible D gene (5 bases). CDR1 and CDR2 (germline): SQVTM, ANQGSEA. The V end was cut by 7 bases, the J end by 1 base, with 10 bases between. CDR3 length: 12 residues. The CDR3 loop is CSGGGKNTEAFF. In DNA, the CDR3 is TGCAGCGGTGGGGGAAAGAACACTGAAGCTTTCTTT.

This clonotype was detected ten times or more. This chain joins TRBV10-3 and TRBJ2-7; D gene uncertain. V was pared by 5 bases and J by 7 bases, with 12 bases between. The V gene's germline CDR1 is ENHRY and CDR2 SYGVKD. This CDR3 spans 12 amino acids. The CDR3 sequence: CAISTARWEQYF. The CDR3 coding sequence is TGTGCCATCAGTACTGCGAGATGGGAGCAGTACTTC.

This clonotype has ten or more counts. The gene calls are TRBV7-6 and TRBJ2-5; 14 bases agree with TRBD2. Germline V gene lookup returns CDR1 SGHVS and CDR2 FNYEAQ. The CDR3 has 16 residues. V lost 5 bases and J lost 5; bases outside the gene matches: 7. The CDR3 loop is CASSARLAGGPETQYF. In nucleotides, the CDR3 is TGTGCCAGCAGCGCCCGACTAGCGGGAGGGCCTGAGACCCAGTACTTC. Combining the CDR3 with reference TRBV7-6 and TRBJ2-5 gives the whole variable domain GAGVSQSPRYKVTKRGQDVALRCDPISGHVSLYWYRQALGQGPEFLTYFNYEAQQDKSGLPNDRFSAERPEGSISTLTIQRTEQRDSAMYRCASSARLAGGPETQYFGPGTRLLVL.

This rearrangement joins TRBV24-1 to TRBJ2-3; tentative D call: TRBD2 (6 bases). V lost 11 bases, J lost 3 bases, and 14 bases lay in between. The CDR3 has 13 residues. Germline V CDR1 and CDR2: KGHDR, SFDVKD. CDR3 protein: CASRETLTDTQYF. The CDR3 nucleotides read TGTGCCAGCCGGGAGACCCTGACAGATACGCAGTATTTT.

This clonotype was observed many times. The CDR3, as DNA: TGCAGCGCGGAAGGTGGAAGGGACAAGTTCGGCACCATATATTTT. The encoded protein is CSAEGGRDKFGTIYF. This chain connects TRBV29-1 to TRBJ1-3; maybe TRBD1 (6 bases). Germline V gene lookup returns CDR1 SQVTM and CDR2 ANQGSEA. The CDR3 sequence is 15 residues long. V dropped 7 bases and J dropped 9 bases, with 25 bases sitting between them.

In this sample, this clonotype turned up many times. The chain recombines TRBV29-1 with TRBJ1-1; the D gene is possibly TRBD1 (6 bases). Trimming stripped 4 bases from V and 3 bases from J, with 12 bases between. Germline lookup yields CDR1 SQVTM and CDR2 ANQGSEA. CDR3 size: 13 residues. Written as DNA, the CDR3 is TGCAGCGTTGTTTCAGGGGCATACACTGAAGCTTTCTTT. This translates into CSVVSGAYTEAFF. The full variable domain, in which reference TRBV29-1 and TRBJ1-1 provide the parts outside the CDR3, is SAVISQKPSRDICQRGTSLTIQCQVDSQVTMMFWYRQQPGQSLTLIATANQGSEATYESGFVIDKFPISRPNLTFSTLTVSNMSPEDSSIYLCSVVSGAYTEAFFGQGTRLTVV.

This clonotype was found many times. The rearrangement uses TRBV20-1 and TRBJ2-2; D unclear. This CDR3 contains 13 residues. The ends were cut back, 0 bases at V and 7 bases at J, with 9 bases in the middle. CDR1 is DFQATT, CDR2 SNEGSKA, per germline (reference sequence). The CDR3 is CSARDLRIGELFF. CDR3 DNA sequence: TGCAGTGCTAGAGATCTGAGAATCGGGGAGCTGTTTTTT.

Note on this clonotype: This may stem from a read error, because a much larger clone lies one nucleotide away. The chain couples TRBV7-8 to TRBJ2-5; D gene uncertain. This CDR3 contains 15 residues. Per germline, CDR1 SGHVS and CDR2 FQNEAQ. CDR3 DNA: TGCGCCAGCAGCCAAGTAGAAGAGACACAAGATACCCAGTACTTC. Protein: CASSQVEETQDTQYF.

The table lists this clonotype with many counts. This chain joins TRBV11-3 and TRBJ1-1; D gene uncertain. V lost 1 base to trimming and J lost 5 bases, with 11 bases between them. The germline CDR1 and CDR2 sequences are SGHNT and YENEEA. The CDR3 contains 14 residues. The CDR3: CASSLGYVGTEAFF. Here the CDR3 DNA reads TGTGCCAGCAGCTTAGGGTATGTGGGGACTGAAGCTTTCTTT.

The table lists this clonotype with many counts. The gene calls are TRBV4-2 and TRBJ2-7; D perhaps matches TRBD1 (6 bases). The CDR3 is 14 amino acids. The V gene's germline CDR1 is LGHNA and CDR2 YNFKEQ. Trimming cost V 4 bases and J 7 bases, with 17 bases left between them. Here the CDR3 DNA reads TGTGCCAGCAGCCCAGGGGAGAAATCTCGTGAGCAGTACTTC. Protein sequence: CASSPGEKSREQYF.

This clonotype has ten or more counts. The V call is TRBV3-1, the J call TRBJ2-7, with 7 nucleotides matching TRBD1. Per germline, CDR1 LGHDT and CDR2 YNNKEL (reference sequence). V shed 5 bases, J shed 3 bases, and the junction held 7 bases outside the gene matches. This CDR3 is built from 14 residues. The CDR3 nucleotides are TGTGCCAGCAGCGACGCGAGACAGGGCTACGAGCAGTACTTC. It yields the protein CASSDARQGYEQYF.

With respect to this clonotype: A read error is likely, as this CDR3 ends without the conserved phenylalanine or tryptophan. V is TRBV7-8 and J is TRBJ2-7; TRBD1 matches at 11 bases. Germline V lookup: CDR1 SGHVS, CDR2 FQNEAQ. The V and J ends lost 8 bases and 7 bases, in that order; junction bases with no gene match: 7. This CDR3 has 13 residues. The CDR3 spells CASSLDRGHEQYL. CDR3 DNA sequence: TGTGCCAGCTCACTGGACAGGGGGCATGAGCAGTACCTC.

The CDR3 nucleotides are TGCGCCAGCAGCTTGGAGGGCCAGCTCACTAGCACAGATACGCAGTATTTT. The encoded protein is CASSLEGQLTSTDTQYF. The rearrangement joins TRBV5-1 to TRBJ2-3, with unresolved D. This CDR3 contains 17 residues. Looked up from germline, CDR1 is SGHRS and CDR2 is YFSETQ. Trimming took off 0 bases at V and 0 bases at J, with 14 bases between the two ends.

This clonotype was seen ten or more times. This chain joins TRBV7-9 and TRBJ1-1; 8 bases are shared with TRBD1. The germline CDR1 and CDR2 sequences are SEHNR and FQNEAQ (reference sequence). V dropped 10 bases and J dropped 5; count of bases not matched to a gene: 9. There are 13 residues in the CDR3. The chain's CDR3 is CAIQAGGLTEAFF. The CDR3 nucleotides read TGTGCCATACAAGCAGGGGGCCTGACTGAAGCTTTCTTT.

This clonotype was picked up many times. This chain connects TRBV10-3 to TRBJ2-1, with 10 bases lining up with TRBD2. The J segment lost 2 bases and the V segment lost 11 bases, leaving 3 bases of the junction unmatched. Germline CDR1 ENHRY, CDR2 SYGVKD. CDR3 length: 13 amino acids. CDR3 protein: CASGLAAYNEQFF. In nucleotides, the CDR3 is TGTGCCTCAGGACTAGCGGCCTACAATGAGCAGTTCTTC.

This chain connects TRBV15 to TRBJ2-1; a possible D gene is TRBD2 (5 bases). V shed 1 base and J shed 4 bases, with 11 bases lying between them. The CDR3 runs to 15 residues. CDR1 LNHNV and CDR2 YYDKDF come from the germline V gene (reference sequence). The CDR3 loop is CATSRVIGLYNEQFF. Written as DNA, the CDR3 is TGTGCCACCAGCAGAGTGATCGGACTTTACAATGAGCAGTTCTTC.

This clonotype was detected a few times. This chain links TRBV7-3 with TRBJ2-1; D remains ambiguous. Germline values: CDR1 SGHTA, CDR2 FQGTGA. Trimming removed 2 bases at V and 6 bases at J, with 8 bases between. The CDR3 has 13 amino acids. CDR3 coding DNA: TGTGCCAGCAGCTTAGGCGGATCCAATGAGCAGTTCTTC. It yields the protein CASSLGGSNEQFF.

In its sample, this clonotype was seen many times. The chain uses TRBV7-8 and TRBJ2-5; the D gene is possibly TRBD1 (6 bases). V was shortened by 5 bases and J by 0 bases, with 13 bases between the two germline ends. Germline V gene data show CDR1 as SGHVS and CDR2 as FQNEAQ. CDR3 length equals 15 residues. CDR3 bases: TGTGCCAGCAGCGTCGGGACACAGTACCAAGAGACCCAGTACTTC. This translates into CASSVGTQYQETQYF.